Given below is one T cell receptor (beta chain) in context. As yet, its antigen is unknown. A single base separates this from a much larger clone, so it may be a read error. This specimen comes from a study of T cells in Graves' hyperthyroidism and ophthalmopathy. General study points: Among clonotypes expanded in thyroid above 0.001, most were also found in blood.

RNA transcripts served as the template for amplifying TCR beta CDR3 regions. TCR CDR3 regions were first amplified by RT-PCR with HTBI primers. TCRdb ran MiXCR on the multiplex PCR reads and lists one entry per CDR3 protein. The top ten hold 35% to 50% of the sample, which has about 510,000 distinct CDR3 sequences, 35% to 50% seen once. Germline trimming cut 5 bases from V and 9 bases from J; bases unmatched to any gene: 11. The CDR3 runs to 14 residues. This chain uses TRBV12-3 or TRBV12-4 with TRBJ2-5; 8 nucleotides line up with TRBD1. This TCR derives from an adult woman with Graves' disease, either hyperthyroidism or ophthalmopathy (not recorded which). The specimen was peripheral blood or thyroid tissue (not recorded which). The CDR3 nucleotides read TGTGCCAGCAGTCCACAGGGGGTGGTGGAGGCCCAGTACTTC. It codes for CASSPQGVVEAQYF.